This TCR beta chain was identified in a study of shared clonotypes between healthy human individuals. The CDR3 spans 16 residues. Germline lookup yields CDR1 MDHEN and CDR2 SYDVKM. Trimming left V 5 bases short and J 1 base short, with 16 bases between. Clones were sequenced by immunoSEQ multiplex PCR, and TCRdb holds only the in-frame ones, with some missing. The table shows a few million clones, with 90% to 97% occurring only once. The chain is built from TRBV28 and TRBJ2-3; D may be TRBD2 (5 bases). This TCR was sampled from a young man in good health. The sequenced sample consisted of naive CD4+ T cells sorted from blood. Stated subset: CD45RA+ positively selected. Here the CDR3 reads CASSKLGILRTDTQYF. In DNA form, the CDR3 reads TGTGCCAGCAGTAAGCTCGGGATTCTACGCACAGATACGCAGTATTTT. The full variable domain, rest sourced from reference TRBV28 and TRBJ2-3, is DVKVTQSSRYLVKRTGEKVFLECVQDMDHENMFWYRQDPGLGLRLIYFSYDVKMKEKGDIPEGYSVSREKKERFSLILESASTNQTSMYLCASSKLGILRTDTQYFGPGTRLTVL.